The 5 T cell receptor beta chains below all came from one sample that was sequenced in a study of blood T cell repertoires in COVID-19. TCRdb's table, derived via immunoSEQ multiplex PCR, lists solely in-frame clones and lacks some. The data show about 39,000 clones, with approximately 86% seen just once and approximately 59% held by the top ten. Sequencing was carried out using peripheral blood. These TCRs come from a man in his 70s with acute or convalescent COVID-19.

This clone appeared a few times. V is TRBV18 and J is TRBJ2-5; 8 nucleotides align to TRBD2. This CDR3 comprises 16 residues. Germline CDR1 is KGHSH and CDR2 is LQKENI. V lost 3 bases to trimming and J lost 5 bases; unmatched junction nucleotides: 11. DNA for the CDR3: TGTGCCAGCTCACCCCCGGGACTAGGGTCTTTGGAGACCCAGTACTTC. It codes for CASSPPGLGSLETQYF. Supplemented by reference TRBV18 and TRBJ2-5, the full variable domain reads NAGVMQNPRHLVRRRGQEARLRCSPMKGHSHVYWYRQLPEEGLKFMVYLQKENIIDESGMPKERFSAEFPKEGPSILRIQQVVRGDSAAYFCASSPPGLGSLETQYFGPGTRLLVL.

V is TRBV12-3 or TRBV12-4 and J is TRBJ1-6; D is unclear. The CDR3 loop spans 12 amino acids. V was pared by 3 bases and J by 10 bases, with 7 bases between. CDR3 bases: TGTGCCAGCAGTTTCGTTGGCTCACCCCTCCACTTT. The encoded protein is CASSFVGSPLHF.

The J gene is TRBJ2-6, the V gene TRBV9, with TRBD2 matching 9 bases. The CDR3 is made up of 19 amino acids. Germline assignment: CDR1 SGDLS and CDR2 YYNGEE. Unmatched junction bases numbered 14, after V lost 4 bases and J lost 3 bases. In nucleotides, the CDR3 is TGTGCCAGCAGCACACCACCTTTTAGCGGGGGTGGTGGGGCCAACGTCCTGACTTTC. It is translated as CASSTPPFSGGGGANVLTF.

CDR3 nucleotides: TGTGCCAGCAGGAGGTCGCCCCAACATGGGGAGCTGTTTTTT. Amino acids: CASRRSPQHGELFF. V gene TRBV28 combines with J gene TRBJ2-2; D gene ambiguous. The ends were cut back, 6 bases at V and 8 bases at J, with 16 bases in the middle. Looked up from germline, CDR1 is MDHEN and CDR2 is SYDVKM. The CDR3 has 14 amino acids.

The chain links TRBV25-1 to TRBJ1-6; 9 nucleotides line up with TRBD1. Germline values: CDR1 MGHDK, CDR2 SYGVNS. The CDR3 spans 15 residues. V dropped 3 bases and J dropped 9; count of bases not matched to a gene: 6. The CDR3 region has the DNA TGTGCCAGCAGTGACCTGGGACAGGGTCTTTCACCCCTCCACTTT. Its translation: CASSDLGQGLSPLHF.